These 9 T cell receptor beta chains originate from one sample sequenced in a study of chronic HIV infection and antiretroviral therapy. In TCRdb, the 5' RACE reads were re-called with MiXCR into one record per CDR3 protein. There are under 55,000 distinct CDR3 sequences in the sample; over 15% occur only once, and approximately 3% lies in the top ten. The sequenced material came from peripheral blood. The receptors originated from an adult who had HIV and had not received antiretroviral therapy, or was an uninfected healthy control (not recorded which).

The chain recombines TRBV9 with TRBJ1-2, with 9 bases that match TRBD1. CDR1 and CDR2 from the germline V gene are SGDLS and YYNGEE. The CDR3 extends over 15 amino acids. V lost 4 bases to trimming and J lost 6 bases; unmatched junction nucleotides: 10. CDR3 nucleotide sequence: TGTGCCAGCAGCCCCGCTGGACAGGGGAAGGATGGCTACACCTTC. Its protein is CASSPAGQGKDGYTF.

This clonotype was recorded a few times. The J gene is TRBJ2-4, the V gene TRBV7-3; D is unresolved. The CDR3 covers 13 residues. Per the germline V gene, CDR1 is SGHTA and CDR2 is FQGTGA. V lost 3 bases and J 9 bases, leaving 12 bases between the germline ends. The CDR3 DNA sequence: TGTGCCAGCAGCTTCGGGCTGGATGGCATTCAGTACTTC. This codes for CASSFGLDGIQYF.

DNA of the CDR3: TGTGCCAGCAGAAGACTACTGGGAGGGTCAGGGACCCAGTACTTC. Residues: CASRRLLGGSGTQYF. This chain connects TRBV28 to TRBJ2-5, with 7 bases fitting TRBD2. This CDR3 has 15 residues. Germline V lookup: CDR1 MDHEN, CDR2 SYDVKM. After removal of 6 bases from V and 7 bases from J, the junction contained 14 bases not matched to a gene.

This clonotype turned up a few times. The chain employs TRBV7-3 and TRBJ2-1; D might be TRBD1 (5 bases). The CDR3 covers 13 residues. Germline CDR1 and CDR2: SGHTA and FQGTGA. V lost 5 bases and J 6 bases, leaving 11 bases between the germline ends. The DNA of the CDR3 is TGTGCCAGCAGCCCGTTGGGGCCCAATGAGCAGTTCTTC. This translates into CASSPLGPNEQFF.

In its sample, this clonotype was seen a few times. V usage is TRBV4-1 and J usage is TRBJ2-7, with 10 bases identical to TRBD2. The CDR3 runs 17 residues. With V trimmed by 2 bases and J by 6 bases, 13 bases remained unmatched. Germline loops: CDR1 MGHRA, CDR2 YSYEKL. The CDR3 DNA reads as TGCGCCAGCAGCCAACCACTCCTAGCGGGAGAGTCAGGCGAGCAGTACTTC. Residues: CASSQPLLAGESGEQYF.

This clonotype has more than one count but fewer than ten. The chain joins TRBV18 to TRBJ1-5, with D perhaps TRBD1 (6 bases). Per the germline V gene, CDR1 is KGHSH and CDR2 is LQKENI. There are 14 residues in the CDR3. V dropped 2 bases and J dropped 5 bases, with 10 bases sitting between them. CDR3 amino acids: CASSPSRGDQPQHF. DNA of the CDR3: TGTGCCAGCTCACCAAGCAGGGGAGATCAGCCCCAGCATTTT.

This clonotype turned up a few times. The genes are TRBV5-1 and TRBJ2-3; D unclear. Germline V CDR1 and CDR2: SGHRS, YFSETQ. V was clipped by 0 bases and J by 2 bases, with 13 bases between them. The CDR3 runs to 16 residues. The CDR3 bases are TGCGCCAGCAGCTTGGCCGCCGTAGTAACCACAGATACGCAGTATTTT. Translating it yields CASSLAAVVTTDTQYF.

This sequence joins TRBV11-2 and TRBJ2-2; TRBD1 agrees at 8 bases. The CDR3 has 17 amino acids. Germline V CDR1 and CDR2: SGHAT, FQNNGV. The V gene end was trimmed by 2 bases and the J gene end by 9 bases; junction bases not matched to a gene: 14. The CDR3 is CASSLNGQGLSNRELFF. The CDR3 DNA follows: TGTGCCAGCAGCTTAAACGGACAGGGCCTGTCTAATCGGGAGCTGTTTTTT.

The chain links TRBV28 to TRBJ2-7; 7 positions match TRBD1. Trimming removed 3 bases from V and 3 bases from J; junction bases left unmatched: 11. The CDR3 totals 16 residues. In germline, CDR1 is MDHEN, CDR2 SYDVKM. The CDR3 DNA sequence: TGTGCCAGCAGTTTCCATCCGAGTGGGACAGTCTACGAGCAGTACTTC. Encoded protein: CASSFHPSGTVYEQYF. Together with reference TRBV28 and TRBJ2-7, the CDR3 gives the full variable domain: DVKVTQSSRYLVKRTGEKVFLECVQDMDHENMFWYRQDPGLGLRLIYFSYDVKMKEKGDIPEGYSVSREKKERFSLILESASTNQTSMYLCASSFHPSGTVYEQYFGPGTRLTVT.